Sequencing of this T cell receptor (beta chain) was carried out in a study of blood T cell repertoires in COVID-19. Turning to the study itself: Both acute and convalescent COVID-19 samples were obtained from the United States, Italy and Spain. PBMCs, B-cell-depleted T cells, or T cells provided the cDNA or gDNA that made up the material.

This CDR3 comprises 15 residues. Trimming stripped 4 bases from V and 8 bases from J, with 18 bases between. Germline V gene lookup returns CDR1 SNHLY and CDR2 FYNNEI. Under the authors' procedure: Amplification from reference gene primers served as the basis for estimated nucleated cell counts. The table came from immunoSEQ multiplex PCR; TCRdb's copy has only in-frame clones and leaves some out. From that table come the V and J calls and clone size; the DNA was used to work out D and trimming. The table records 150,000 to 200,000 clones, about three quarters of them present only once. This sequence originates from an older woman with acute or convalescent COVID-19. The sequencing sample was made of peripheral blood. This chain uses TRBV2 with TRBJ2-1, with a possible D match to TRBD2 (6 bases). The CDR3 bases are TGTGCCAGCAGTGTTGAGGGAGGAACTATCGATGAGCAGTTCTTC. This translates into CASSVEGGTIDEQFF.